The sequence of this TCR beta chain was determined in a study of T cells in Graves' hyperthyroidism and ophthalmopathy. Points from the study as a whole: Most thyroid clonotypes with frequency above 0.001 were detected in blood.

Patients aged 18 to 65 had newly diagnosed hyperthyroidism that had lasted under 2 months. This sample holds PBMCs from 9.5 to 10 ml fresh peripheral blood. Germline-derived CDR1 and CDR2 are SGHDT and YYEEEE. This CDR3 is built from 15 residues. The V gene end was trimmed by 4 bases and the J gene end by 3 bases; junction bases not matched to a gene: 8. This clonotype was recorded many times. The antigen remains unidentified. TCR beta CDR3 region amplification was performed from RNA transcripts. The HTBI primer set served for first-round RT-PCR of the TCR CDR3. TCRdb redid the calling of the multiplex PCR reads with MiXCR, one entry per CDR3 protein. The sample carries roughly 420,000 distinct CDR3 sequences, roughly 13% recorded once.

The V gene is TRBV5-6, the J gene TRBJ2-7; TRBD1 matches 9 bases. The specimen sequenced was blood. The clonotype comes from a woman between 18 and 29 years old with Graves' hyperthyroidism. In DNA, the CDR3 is TGTGCCAGCAGCCTCCGGGACAGGGATCACTACGAGCAGTACTTC. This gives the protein CASSLRDRDHYEQYF.